This TCR beta chain is from a study of control samples from healthy donors and cancer patients. The CDR3 is 13 amino acids. Per germline, CDR1 MNHEY and CDR2 SVGAGI. Trimming cost V 4 bases and J 6 bases, with 10 bases left between them. The protocol was immunoSEQ multiplex PCR, while the TCRdb copy is restricted to in-frame clones and leaves out a portion. This sample contains roughly 200,000 clones. The source is a woman aged 25 to 39 in good health. The sample taken for sequencing was blood. The chain recombines TRBV6-5 with TRBJ1-5; D might be TRBD1 (5 bases). CDR3 loop: CASSFSGGQPQHF. The CDR3 bases are TGTGCCAGCAGTTTCTCTGGGGGTCAGCCCCAGCATTTT.